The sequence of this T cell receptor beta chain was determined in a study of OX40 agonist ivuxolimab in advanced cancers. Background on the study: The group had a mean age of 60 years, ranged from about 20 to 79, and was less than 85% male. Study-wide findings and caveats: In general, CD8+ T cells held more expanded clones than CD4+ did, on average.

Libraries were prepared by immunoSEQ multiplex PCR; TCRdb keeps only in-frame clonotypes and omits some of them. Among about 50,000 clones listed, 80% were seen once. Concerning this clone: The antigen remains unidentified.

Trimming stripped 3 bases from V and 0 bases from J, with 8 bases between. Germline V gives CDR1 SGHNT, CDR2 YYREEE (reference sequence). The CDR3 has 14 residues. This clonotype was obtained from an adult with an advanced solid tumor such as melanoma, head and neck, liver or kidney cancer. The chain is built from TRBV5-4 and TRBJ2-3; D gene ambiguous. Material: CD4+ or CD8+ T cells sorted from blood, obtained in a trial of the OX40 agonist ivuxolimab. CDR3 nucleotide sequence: TGTGCCAGCAGCTCCCGCGCTAGCACAGATACGCAGTATTTT. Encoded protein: CASSSRASTDTQYF.